This T cell receptor (beta chain) is from a study of technical replicates of blood from a few donors. The CDR3 spans 14 residues. Looked up from germline, CDR1 is MDHEN and CDR2 is SYDVKM. With 10 bases clipped from V and 2 bases from J, the junction kept 10 bases outside the gene matches. Profiled with immunoSEQ multiplex PCR; TCRdb holds only in-frame clones, not every one. The sample has 90,000 or so clones, around 93% seen once. This TCR came from a human donor in good health. The sample was T cells isolated from PBMCs. V and J are TRBV28 and TRBJ1-1, with TRBD1 matching 7 bases. Written as DNA, the CDR3 is TGTGCCACCTTTACAGGGGAGGAAAACACTGAAGCTTTCTTT. Amino acids: CATFTGEENTEAFF.